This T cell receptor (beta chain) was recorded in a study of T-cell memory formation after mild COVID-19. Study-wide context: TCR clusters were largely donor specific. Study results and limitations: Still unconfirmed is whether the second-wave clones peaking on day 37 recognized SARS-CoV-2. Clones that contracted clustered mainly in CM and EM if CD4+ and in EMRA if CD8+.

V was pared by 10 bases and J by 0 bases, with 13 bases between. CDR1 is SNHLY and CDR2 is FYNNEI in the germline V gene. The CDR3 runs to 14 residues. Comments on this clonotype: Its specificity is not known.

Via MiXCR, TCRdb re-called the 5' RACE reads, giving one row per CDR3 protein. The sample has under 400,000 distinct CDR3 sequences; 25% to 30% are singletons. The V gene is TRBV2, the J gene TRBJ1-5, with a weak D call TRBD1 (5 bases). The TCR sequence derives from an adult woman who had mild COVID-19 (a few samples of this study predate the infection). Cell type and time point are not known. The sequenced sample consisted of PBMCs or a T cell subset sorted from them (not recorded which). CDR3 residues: CATRGTVSNQPQHF. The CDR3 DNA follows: TGTGCCACCCGAGGGACGGTTAGCAATCAGCCCCAGCATTTT.